This T cell receptor beta chain is from a study of cytomegalovirus exposure and HLA in healthy donors. Study context: Falling in the Caucasian-associated ancestry cluster were about 83% of approximately 410 genotyped donors.

Study-wide findings and caveats: Rare TCR sequences predominated, though certain public TCRs were found in many donors. In the analysis, some V segments, TRBV6-2 and TRBV6-3 included, were excluded as indistinguishable.

This clone was observed a handful of times. Its antigen is as yet unknown. The CDR3 is made up of 13 amino acids. Trimming took 0 bases from V and 6 from J, leaving 10 bases between them. CDR1 and CDR2 from the germline V gene are SGHRS and YFSETQ. Use of 60 Vbeta and 13 Jbeta primers characterized the PCR. Profiled with immunoSEQ multiplex PCR; TCRdb holds only in-frame clones, not every one. The sample holds about 240,000 clones; about 80% are singletons and the top ten take more than 5%. Participants comprised healthy donors of bone marrow. The sample consisted of PBMCs. This clonotype was sampled from a woman aged 35 to 49 in good health and CMV-seropositive. This chain joins TRBV5-1 and TRBJ2-7, with a tentative D call TRBD1 (5 bases). In DNA form, the CDR3 reads TGCGCCAGCAGCTTGGATTCCAGGGCCGAGCAGTACTTC. Amino acids: CASSLDSRAEQYF. The full variable domain, rest sourced from reference TRBV5-1 and TRBJ2-7, is KAGVTQTPRYLIKTRGQQVTLSCSPISGHRSVSWYQQTPGQGLQFLFEYFSETQRNKGNFPGRFSGRQFSNSRSEMNVSTLELGDSALYLCASSLDSRAEQYFGPGTRLTVT.